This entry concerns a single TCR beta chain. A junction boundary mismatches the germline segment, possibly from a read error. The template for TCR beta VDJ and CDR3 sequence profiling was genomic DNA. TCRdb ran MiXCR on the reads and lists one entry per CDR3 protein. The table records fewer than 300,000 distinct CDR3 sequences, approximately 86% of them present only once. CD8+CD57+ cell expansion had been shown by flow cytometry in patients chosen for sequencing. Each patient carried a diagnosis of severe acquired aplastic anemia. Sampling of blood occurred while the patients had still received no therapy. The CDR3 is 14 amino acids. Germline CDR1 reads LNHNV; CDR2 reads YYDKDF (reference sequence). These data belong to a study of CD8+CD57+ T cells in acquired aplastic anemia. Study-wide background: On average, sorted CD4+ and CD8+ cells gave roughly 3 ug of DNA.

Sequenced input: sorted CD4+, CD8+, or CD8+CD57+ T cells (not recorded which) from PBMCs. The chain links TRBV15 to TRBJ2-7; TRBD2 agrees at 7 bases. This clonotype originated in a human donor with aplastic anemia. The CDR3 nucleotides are TGTGCCAGCAGCGGAGGAGGTGGGGGGGAGGAGCAGTACTTC. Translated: CASSGGGGGEEQYF.